These 6 T cell receptor beta chains share one sample of origin, sequenced in a study of T cell responses to AZD1222 COVID-19 vaccine. This table comes from immunoSEQ multiplex PCR, and its TCRdb copy is limited to in-frame clones, with some not included. The repertoire holds around 84,000 clones, just over 85% seen once, with 10% in the top ten. Sequencing used peripheral blood, obtained on day 0 of MenACWY control vaccination. The source of these receptors is an adult in good health.

The table lists this clone with a few counts. The chain couples TRBV13 to TRBJ1-3, with 7 positions matching TRBD1. Per the germline V gene, CDR1 is PRHDT and CDR2 is FYEKMQ (reference sequence). Trimming took 3 bases from V and 0 from J; bases not matched to a gene: 2. The CDR3 has 15 residues. The CDR3 spells CASSFRGYSGNTIYF. DNA of the CDR3: TGTGCCAGCAGCTTCAGGGGGTACTCTGGAAACACCATATATTTT.

This rearrangement joins TRBV7-9 to TRBJ1-5; tentative D call: TRBD1 (6 bases). Trimming cost V 1 base and J 7 bases, with 11 bases left between them. Germline-derived CDR1 and CDR2 are SEHNR and FQNEAQ (reference sequence). The CDR3 sequence is 14 residues long. Here the CDR3 reads CASSLDRASQPQHF. The CDR3 DNA reads TGTGCCAGCAGCTTAGACAGGGCCAGCCAGCCCCAGCATTTT.

As concerns this clone: Other DNA sequences of this sample code for an identical CDR3. The J gene is TRBJ2-2, the V gene TRBV6-5; TRBD1 or TRBD2 may be the D gene (5 bases each). Germline CDR1 MNHEY, CDR2 SVGAGI. There are 15 residues in the CDR3. With 3 bases removed from V and 1 base from J, the gap between germline ends came to 9 bases. This CDR3 is CASSYGDRNTGELFF. In DNA, the CDR3 is TGTGCCAGCAGTTATGGGGACCGGAACACCGGGGAGCTGTTTTTT.

The CDR3 loop is CAWSVRRGYTF. CDR3 nucleotide sequence: TGTGCCTGGAGTGTACGCAGGGGCTACACCTTC. V usage is TRBV30 and J usage is TRBJ1-2; D gene ambiguous. Trimming removed 0 bases from V and 8 bases from J, with 7 bases in between. CDR1 is GTSNPN and CDR2 is SVGIG in the germline V gene (reference sequence). The CDR3 covers 11 residues.

The chain uses TRBV30 and TRBJ1-2; possible D gene TRBD1, 5 bases. The CDR3 extends over 14 amino acids. V lost 4 bases to trimming and J lost 2 bases, with 14 bases between them. Looked up from germline, CDR1 is GTSNPN and CDR2 is SVGIG (reference sequence). CDR3 nucleotide sequence: TGTGCCTGGATGGCGAAGGGGCGCAACTATGGCTACACCTTC. Encoded protein: CAWMAKGRNYGYTF.

This clone was counted only a few times. J is TRBJ2-1 and V is TRBV11-2, with 9 nucleotides matching TRBD2. CDR1 SGHAT and CDR2 FQNNGV come from the germline V gene. The CDR3 has 17 amino acids. Germline trimming cut 1 base from V and 4 bases from J; bases unmatched to any gene: 8. Here the CDR3 reads CASSLGGSGGYYNEQFF. The CDR3 region has the DNA TGTGCCAGCAGCTTAGGGGGTAGCGGGGGATATTACAATGAGCAGTTCTTC.